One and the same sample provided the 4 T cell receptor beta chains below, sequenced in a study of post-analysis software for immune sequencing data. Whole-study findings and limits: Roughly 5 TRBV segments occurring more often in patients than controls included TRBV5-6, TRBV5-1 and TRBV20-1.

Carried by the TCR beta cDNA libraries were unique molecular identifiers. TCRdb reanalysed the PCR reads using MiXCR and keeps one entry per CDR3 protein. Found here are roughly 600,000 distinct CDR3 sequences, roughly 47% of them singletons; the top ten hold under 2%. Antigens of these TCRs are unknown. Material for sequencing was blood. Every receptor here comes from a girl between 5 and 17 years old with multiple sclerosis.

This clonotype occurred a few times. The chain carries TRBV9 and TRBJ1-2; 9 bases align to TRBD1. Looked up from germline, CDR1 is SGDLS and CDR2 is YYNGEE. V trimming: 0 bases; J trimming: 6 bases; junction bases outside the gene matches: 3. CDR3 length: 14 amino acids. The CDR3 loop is CASSVGTGVDGYTF. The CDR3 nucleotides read TGTGCCAGCAGCGTAGGGACAGGGGTCGATGGCTACACCTTC.

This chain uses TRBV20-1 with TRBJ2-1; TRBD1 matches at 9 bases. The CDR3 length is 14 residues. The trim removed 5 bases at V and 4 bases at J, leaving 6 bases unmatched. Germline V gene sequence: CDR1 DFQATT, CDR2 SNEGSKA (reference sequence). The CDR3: CSARRDRDYNEQFF. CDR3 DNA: TGCAGTGCTCGGCGGGACAGGGATTACAATGAGCAGTTCTTC.

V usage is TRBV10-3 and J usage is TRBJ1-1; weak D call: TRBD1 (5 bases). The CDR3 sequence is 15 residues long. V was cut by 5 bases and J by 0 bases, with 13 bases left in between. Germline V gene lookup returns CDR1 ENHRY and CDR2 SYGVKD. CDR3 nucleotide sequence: TGTGCCATCAGTCTGACAGTTCCCATGAACACTGAAGCTTTCTTT. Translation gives CAISLTVPMNTEAFF.

The CDR3 region has the DNA TGTGCCAGCAGCCCTCGAAACGTGGTAACTGAAGCTTTCTTT. Amino acids: CASSPRNVVTEAFF. The V and J genes are TRBV12-3 or TRBV12-4 and TRBJ1-1; D not certain. The V gene lost 6 bases and the J gene lost 5 bases, with 16 bases spanning the gap. The CDR3 is made up of 14 amino acids.